The T cell receptor (beta chain) described here comes from a study of cytomegalovirus exposure and HLA in healthy donors. Germline CDR1 SGHAT, CDR2 FQDESV (reference sequence). The V end lost 8 bases, the J end lost 2 bases, and 10 bases lay between the germline ends. The CDR3 is 13 amino acids. PCR was performed using 60 Vbeta and 13 Jbeta primers. Sequenced by immunoSEQ multiplex PCR; TCRdb stores in-frame clones only, minus some. The sample has over 70,000 clones, about 80% seen once. About this clone itself: What it binds is unknown.

Whole-study results and caveats: The Asian-associated ancestry cluster reportedly had fewer N-insertions than the approximately 690-donor mean in a later analysis. As a later analysis showed, several of the most significant clusters appeared to be linked to common viral pathogens. Earlier results showed most TCR beta V segments being productive about 87% or about 30% of the time.

The receptor comes from a woman aged 45-65 years in good health and CMV-seropositive. The chain has TRBV11-1 and TRBJ1-3, with D unresolved. The sequenced sample consisted of PBMCs. The CDR3 bases are TGTGCCAGCGGCTCCATCCCTGGAAACACCATATATTTT. It yields the protein CASGSIPGNTIYF.